This is a list of T cell receptor beta chains from one sample in a study of T cells in Graves' hyperthyroidism and ophthalmopathy. TCRdb redid the calling of the multiplex PCR reads with MiXCR, one entry per CDR3 protein. Among more than 350,000 distinct CDR3 sequences listed, 13% to 15% were seen once. Sequences were obtained from blood. These receptors all come from a woman aged 60-75 years with Graves' ophthalmopathy. The CDR3 runs from the conserved cysteine through the conserved F or W. Part of the rows lack a size; the others show once, few, many or a class for expanded clones.

>many|TRBV5-1
CASSSEGLGLNTEAFF
>many|TRBV27
CASSLERNTDTQYF
>few|TRBV7-2
CACSLAGLSTDTQYF
>few|TRBV18
CASSPRIAGHNEQFF
>-|TRBV12-3/TRBV12-4
CASSIAGTGDSPLHF
>many|TRBV5-1
CASSPGPPNYGYTF
>few|TRBV5-1
CASTAMTASSGYTF
>few|TRBV28
CASSLPGGSTNEQFF
>few|TRBV29-1
CSVGPNTGELFF
>few|TRBV25-1
CASSEYGGTGDQPQHF
>-|TRBV7-9
CASSPGEGRVDTQYF
>many|TRBV3-1
CASSQKVGTGGEETQYF
>-|TRBV10-1
CASSESGGETQYF
>many|TRBV20-1
CSANVAAKPDTQYF
>many|TRBV5-1
CASSSNPTGTSGPAGETQYF
>-|TRBV9
CASSDNRAEQYF
>-|TRBV10-1
CASSEVQGSGELFF
>many|TRBV27
CASSGDRGLAGGPNEQFF
>-|TRBV29-1
CSVETGNNYGYTF
>many|TRBV11-2
CASSSIDREVGEQYF
>many|TRBV20-1
CSARKDETQYF
>many|TRBV15
CATSRDQGGELFF
>-|TRBV27
CASGSPLHF
>-|TRBV28
CASRPTSGENTEASF
>-|TRBV5-4
CASSFWTGGREQYF
>many|TRBV28
CASSPPDIGNQPQHF
>many|TRBV28
CASSLDWQETQYF
>-|TRBV6-4
CASSEASGRTQYF
>many|TRBV3-1
CASSLHQAGGIGEQYF
>many|TRBV20-1
CSADAAGPYEQYF
>many|TRBV18
CASSPPQGGPYEQYF
>-|TRBV15
CATRLTGGDTEAFF
>many|TRBV20-1
CSARDGGLLRLEQYF
>-|TRBV6-1
CASTGTRASGRAYEQYF
>-|TRBV20-1
CSALAVEQFF
>many|TRBV18
CASSPSRAEAQYF
>few|TRBV15
CATSRETGTGGYEQYF
>many|TRBV3-1
CASSPVSGRAQETQYF
>many|TRBV5-5
CASSGTFGTGGGNIQYF
>many|TRBV29-1
CSVVQLAGGRSYNEQFF
>few|TRBV30
CAWSEGAYQETQYF
>many|TRBV20-1
CSIAGGSTGELFF
>few|TRBV29-1
CSVATGYGYTF
>many|TRBV9
CASSVVSGSYEQFF
>many|TRBV9
CASSVAAGAFETQYF
>many|TRBV29-1
CSVVPGKDEQFF
>few|TRBV28
CASRTQGNHNEQFF
>many|TRBV5-1
CASSLDSRTDTQYF
>-|TRBV3-1
CASGAGSTSGTYEQYF
>many|TRBV9
CASSAGTSGTYEQYF
>few|TRBV6-1
CASGEEAVIADTQYF
>-|TRBV7-9
CASGAPGDSYEQYF
>many|TRBV7-2
CASSLARTAQETQYF